Listed below are T cell receptor beta chains from one sample, sequenced in a study of OX40 agonist ivuxolimab in advanced cancers. Only in-frame clones appear in the TCRdb table, and some are missing; sequencing was by immunoSEQ multiplex PCR. The repertoire holds approximately 90,000 clones, with roughly 84% as singletons. Material: CD4+ or CD8+ T cells sorted from blood, obtained in a trial of the OX40 agonist ivuxolimab. The source of these receptors is an adult with an advanced solid tumor such as melanoma, head and neck, liver or kidney cancer. The CDR3 runs from the conserved cysteine through the conserved F or W. The D gene is left open where the match is weak. A clone size is listed for some rows: how often the clone was seen (once, few, many), or a class if it is expanded.

TRBV7-9	TRBJ1-1	NA	NA	TGTGCCAGCAGCTTAGAAGTTTTTGATGAAGCTTTCTTT	CASSLEVFDEAFF
TRBV27	TRBJ1-1	NA	TRBD1	TGTGCCAGCGGGGAAAGACAGGGGATGAACACTGAAGCTTTCTTT	CASGERQGMNTEAFF
TRBV6-1	TRBJ2-3	NA	TRBD2	TGTGCCAGCCACCGGGGGGGCGATTCTTCTTCGCAGTATTTT	CASHRGGDSSSQYF
TRBV28	TRBJ2-2	few	TRBD2	TGTGCCAGCAGCCGACTAGCGGGAGAGAGCACCGGGGAGCTGTTTTTT	CASSRLAGESTGELFF
TRBV6-6	TRBJ1-2	few	NA	TGTGCCAGCAGTTACGTAGATTGGGGTGCTGGCTACACCTTC	CASSYVDWGAGYTF
TRBV2	TRBJ2-5	NA	TRBD1	TGTGCCAGCAGTGCCTCACAGGGGTCTCAAGAGACCCAGTACTTC	CASSASQGSQETQYF
TRBV30	TRBJ1-1	once	TRBD1	TGTGCCTGGAACGGACAGGGGCACACTGAAGCTTTCTTT	CAWNGQGHTEAFF
TRBV7-6	TRBJ2-1	NA	NA	TGTGCCAGCAGCTTAGCACGTAATGAGCAGTTCTTC	CASSLARNEQFF
TRBV30	TRBJ1-1	NA	NA	TGTGCCTGGATGGGCTCGGACGGCACTGAAGCTTTCTTT	CAWMGSDGTEAFF
TRBV7-2	TRBJ1-3	NA	NA	TGTGCCAGCAGCCCCGACAGGTTTGCTGGAAACACCATATATTTT	CASSPDRFAGNTIYF
TRBV19	TRBJ1-2	NA	NA	TGTGCCAGTAGTATTTTCGCGGATGGCTACACCTTC	CASSIFADGYTF
TRBV4-3	TRBJ2-2	NA	NA	TGCGCCAGCAGCCAAACCTTACAGGGGAGGATCGGGGAGCTGTTTTTT	CASSQTLQGRIGELFF
TRBV6-6	TRBJ2-1	NA	TRBD2	TGTGCCAGCAGTGAGAGCGGGAGCTCCTACAATGAGCAGTTCTTC	CASSESGSSYNEQFF
TRBV7-6	TRBJ2-1	NA	NA	TGTGCCAGCAGCTTTTTAGCCAATGAGCAGTTCTTC	CASSFLANEQFF
TRBV4-1	TRBJ2-7	NA	NA	TGCGCCAGCAGCCAAGATGGGAATCAGTACTTC	CASSQDGNQYF
TRBV7-9	TRBJ2-1	NA	NA	TGTGCCAGCAGCCACGATAGCGGACCTTCCTACAATGAGCAGTTCTTC	CASSHDSGPSYNEQFF
TRBV7-6	TRBJ2-7	once	NA	TGTGCCAGCAGCTTAGCACAGGGAAGGAACGAGCAGTACTTC	CASSLAQGRNEQYF
TRBV9	TRBJ2-7	NA	TRBD2	TGTGCCAGCAGCGAGTTAGCGGGAGGCTCCTACGAGCAGTACTTC	CASSELAGGSYEQYF
TRBV7-9	TRBJ1-3	few	NA	TGTGCCAGCAGCTTAGATCGGGGGCTTGGAAACACCATATATTTT	CASSLDRGLGNTIYF
TRBV11-2	TRBJ2-5	NA	TRBD1	TGTGCCAGCAGCTCCGGACAGGGGATCCAAGAGACCCAGTACTTC	CASSSGQGIQETQYF
TRBV27	TRBJ2-7	NA	TRBD2	TGTGCCAGCAGTTTCCGACTAGCGGCTCCTTTCGAGCAGTACTTC	CASSFRLAAPFEQYF
TRBV6-5	TRBJ1-1	NA	NA	TGTGCCAGCAGTTCGGGGTGGACAGCTAGTGAAGCTTTCTTT	CASSSGWTASEAFF
TRBV7-6	TRBJ2-5	NA	TRBD1	TGTGCCAGCAGCTTAGCGGCGTGGACAGGGGGGAAGACCCAGTACTTC	CASSLAAWTGGKTQYF
TRBV4-3	TRBJ1-4	NA	TRBD1	TGCGCCAGCAGCCAAGAGGGCACTACGGGACAGGGTCTGGCTAATGAAAAACTGTTTTTT	CASSQEGTTGQGLANEKLFF
TRBV11-1	TRBJ2-5	once	TRBD1	TGTGCCAGCAGCCCCTGGGACAGCGATCAAGAGACCCAGTACTTC	CASSPWDSDQETQYF
TRBV5-4	TRBJ2-7	NA	NA	TGTGCCAGCAGCTTGTTTCGCGGGGAGACCTACGAGCAGTACTTC	CASSLFRGETYEQYF
TRBV27	TRBJ2-5	NA	TRBD2	TGTGCCAGCAGCACGGGACTAGCGGGAGGCCCAGAGACCCAGTACTTC	CASSTGLAGGPETQYF
TRBV7-6	TRBJ1-2	NA	NA	TGTGCCAGCAGTCAAGATAGGGTGGGGTATGGCTACACCTTC	CASSQDRVGYGYTF
TRBV6-6	TRBJ2-5	NA	TRBD2	TGTGCCAGCACCTTGGGGGGGGGTGCCAGGGAGCAGTACTTC	CASTLGGGAREQYF
TRBV11-2	TRBJ2-1	NA	NA	TGTGCCAGCAGTCAGCCCGGGACTTCCTACAATGAGCAGTTCTTC	CASSQPGTSYNEQFF
TRBV6-6	TRBJ2-7	once	TRBD1	TGTGCCAGCGGACAGGGGGCATGGGGCGAGCAGTACTTC	CASGQGAWGEQYF
TRBV28	TRBJ1-4	NA	NA	TGTGCCAGCAGTTCCGGGACAAGGGGTGAAAAACTGTTTTTT	CASSSGTRGEKLFF
TRBV5-1	TRBJ2-1	NA	TRBD2	TGCGCCAGCAGCTTCCTACTAGCGGGGGTTAACAATGAGCAGTTCTTC	CASSFLLAGVNNEQFF
TRBV7-9	TRBJ2-7	few	NA	TGTGCCAGCAGCTTACAGACCTACGAGCAGTACTTC	CASSLQTYEQYF
TRBV20-1	TRBJ2-7	NA	TRBD2	TGCAGTGCTTGGACTAGGAACGAGCAGTACTTC	CSAWTRNEQYF
TRBV5-1	TRBJ2-1	NA	TRBD1	TGCGCCAGCAGCTTGACCGGGACAGGGATATTCTTC	CASSLTGTGIFF
TRBV30	TRBJ1-2	NA	NA	TGTGCCTGGAGTGTAAGCCCGGCTGGCTACACCTTC	CAWSVSPAGYTF
TRBV4-1	TRBJ2-3	NA	NA	TGCGCCAGCAGCCAAGAAGGGGCCGGAGGTACGGCTAGCACAGATACGCAGTATTTT	CASSQEGAGGTASTDTQYF
TRBV7-2	TRBJ2-3	NA	NA	TGTGCCAGCAGCTCAGTAGACGACAGCACAGATACGCAGTATTTT	CASSSVDDSTDTQYF
TRBV4-2	TRBJ2-1	NA	NA	TGTGCCAGCAGCCAAGATTCTGCTAGCGTGCGTGAGCAGTTCTTC	CASSQDSASVREQFF
TRBV2	TRBJ2-7	NA	TRBD1	TGTGCCAGCAGTATCCGGGACAGGGGGGCGCAGTACTTC	CASSIRDRGAQYF
TRBV5-1	TRBJ2-5	NA	NA	TGCGCCAGCAGCTTGTCTCTCGCCGGGGAGACCCAGTACTTC	CASSLSLAGETQYF
TRBV6-1	TRBJ2-7	NA	TRBD2	TGTGCCAGCAGTGAAGTGGCTAGCGGCCCAACCTACGAGCAGTACTTC	CASSEVASGPTYEQYF
TRBV6-1	TRBJ2-7	NA	TRBD2	TGTGCCAGCAGTCCAAAGAGCGGGAGTAGACACGAGCAGTACTTC	CASSPKSGSRHEQYF
TRBV18	TRBJ2-3	NA	NA	TGTGCCAGCTCACCTGGCGCTCCGGGTACGCAGTATTTT	CASSPGAPGTQYF
TRBV7-9	TRBJ2-7	few	NA	TGTGCCAGCAGCTTAAAAATCGTCGGCGAGCAGTACTTC	CASSLKIVGEQYF
TRBV5-1	TRBJ2-6	NA	NA	TGCGCCAGCAGCTTGGCTGGGGCCAACGTCCTGACTTTC	CASSLAGANVLTF
TRBV7-9	TRBJ2-7	NA	NA	TGCGCCAGCAGCCAAGATCTTGAGGATCCGGAGCAGTACTTC	CASSQDLEDPEQYF
TRBV6-6	TRBJ2-1	NA	NA	TGTGCCAGCAGTTACTCATGGGAGCAGTTCTTC	CASSYSWEQFF
TRBV19	TRBJ1-1	NA	NA	TGTGCCAGTACCCCGGACAGAAAGAACACTGAAGCTTTCTTT	CASTPDRKNTEAFF
TRBV27	TRBJ2-3	NA	NA	TGTGCCAGCAGTTTAGGGGGAGGGACATACGGTACGCAGTATTTT	CASSLGGGTYGTQYF
TRBV27	TRBJ2-3	once	NA	TGTGCCAGCAGTTTCCCCGGGACCGGGGATCAGTATTTT	CASSFPGTGDQYF
TRBV28	TRBJ1-2	NA	TRBD1	TGTGCCAGCAGTTTAGTTTGGACAGGGGGGAGTGGCTACACCTTC	CASSLVWTGGSGYTF
TRBV10-1	TRBJ2-7	NA	TRBD2	TGCGCCAGCAGTACTCCGGGACTAGCGGGAGGTATACGGGAGCAGTACTTC	CASSTPGLAGGIREQYF
TRBV7-3	TRBJ2-1	NA	TRBD2	TGTGCCAGCAGCCCCGGGGGGATCGACAATGAGCAGTTCTTC	CASSPGGIDNEQFF
TRBV5-4	TRBJ1-1	NA	NA	TGTGCCAGCAGCCTCGGGACAACTGAAGCTTTCTTT	CASSLGTTEAFF
TRBV15	TRBJ2-2	NA	NA	TGTGCCACCAGCAGAGATTTCACCCGGGGCCCTGACGGGGAGCTGTTTTTT	CATSRDFTRGPDGELFF